Sequencing of this T cell receptor beta chain was carried out in a study of T cell repertoires in cytomegalovirus infection (dated by TCRdb to about 2019). With respect to the entire study: Alongside well-studied HLA-B-restricted epitopes, the peptide stimulations were aimed at recently identified HLA-C-restricted CMV epitopes, whose presentation resists viral immunomodulation. Because public TCR beta signatures pointed to carriage of CMV infection together with the matching HLA type, the HLA type of each donor mattered for the analysis.

This sample's treatment or condition label indicates: in vitro stimulation with specific CMV peptide epitopes to enrich CMV-specific T cells. Study-wide findings and limitations: The ex vivo response was dominated by HLA-C-restricted CMV-specific TCR beta clonotypes, and the single most frequent clonotype in two of eight donors was supplied by these HLA-C-restricted clonotypes. Cumulative frequency of public TCR beta family members discriminated carriers of CMV infection plus the relevant HLA type in this cohort and an independent 352-donor cohort.

The run used an Illumina HiSeq 1500. Starting from the raw public reads, TCRdb applied fastp trimming at Q25, assembled clones with MiXCR and retained in-frame beta chains. Duplicate CDR3 protein sequences are folded into a single record with the most common DNA and genes. The sample includes around 800,000 distinct CDR3 sequences, with about 30% observed a single time. The ten largest account for around 11% of the sample. A word on this clonotype: The antigen this receptor binds is unknown. Qualities for individual bases were not recorded, and no much larger clone is one base off.

CDR1 and CDR2, per the germline V gene (reference sequence), are SEHNR and FQNEAQ. Counted from cysteine to phenylalanine, this CDR3 has 12 amino acids. CDR3 DNA is the only sequence kept; it has 36 bases, read in frame from the first base. V gives up 6 bases and J gives up 8 bases, and the segment between their germline ends measures 11 bases. The chain is encoded by TRBV7-9 joined to TRBJ1-5, and the D gene may be TRBD1, 6 bases matching. This TCR was recovered from a human donor in good health (CMV status not recorded). Some clones in this sample may be carry-over from other donors' samples. This specimen was cultured CD8+ T cells from PBMCs, taken from culture after CMV antigen stimulation. The CDR3 corresponds to CASSEGGEPQHF. The DNA reads as follows: TGTGCCAGCAGTGAGGGGGGTGAGCCCCAGCATTTT.